The following is a T cell receptor beta chain sequence with its context. A sample-barcoded 5' primer and a J-beta primer mix were used in a second PCR of roughly 7 to 11 cycles. TCRdb reprocessed the 5' RACE reads with MiXCR, giving one entry per CDR3 protein. The profile shows over a million distinct CDR3 sequences, roughly 45% of them singletons. The data derive from a study of blood T cells in healthy people across ages. V lost 0 bases, J lost 0 bases, and 12 bases lay in between. The CDR3 extends over 17 amino acids. CDR1 and CDR2 from the germline V gene are SGHAT and FQNNGV. A minimum of 7 million PBMCs was isolated per sample.

The chain has TRBV11-2 and TRBJ2-4; maybe TRBD1 (5 bases). The TCR sequence derives from a woman aged 55-69 years in good health. The sample taken for sequencing was blood. The CDR3 is CASSLDVGHLAKNIQYF. The CDR3 coding sequence is TGTGCCAGCAGCTTAGATGTCGGACACCTAGCCAAAAACATTCAGTACTTC.